A single sample gave rise to the 18 T cell receptor beta chains below, sequenced in a study of shared clonotypes between healthy human individuals (dated by TCRdb to the early 2020s). Library generation was performed with the immunoSEQ multiplex PCR assay. Held by TCRdb, this immuneACCESS table contains in-frame sequences only and omits some clones. Under half of the omission traces to an unresolved V gene where checked; the cause of the rest is unknown. Present in this sample are roughly 1,600,000 clones, just under 99% of which were seen just once. In total, the top ten clones hold approximately 0.4% of the sample. Sequencing was performed on naive CD4+ T cells sorted from blood. This specimen's cell subset or site label, per the study, means: CD45RA+ positively selected. The receptors were gathered from a man in his thirties or forties in good health.

The chain carries TRBV6-1 and TRBJ2-3; D gene ambiguous. V was pared by 3 bases and J by 6 bases, with 10 bases between. The CDR3 length is 13 residues. Germline loops: CDR1 MNHNS, CDR2 SASEGT. CDR3 nucleotide sequence: TGTGCCAGCAGTGATGGACGCGCTGATACGCAGTATTTT. Its translation: CASSDGRADTQYF.

The chain is built from TRBV9 and TRBJ2-3; 9 positions agree with TRBD2. The CDR3 length is 17 residues. The V segment lost 0 bases and the J segment 3 bases; nucleotides outside the gene matches: 8. Looked up from germline, CDR1 is SGDLS and CDR2 is YYNGEE. DNA for the CDR3: TGTGCCAGCAGCGTAGATCCGCCTAGCGGGGTGACAGATACGCAGTATTTT. Its translation: CASSVDPPSGVTDTQYF.

The chain uses TRBV25-1 and TRBJ1-3, with 9 bases identical to TRBD1. Trimming removed 2 bases from V and 3 bases from J; junction bases left unmatched: 5. CDR1 and CDR2 from the germline V gene are MGHDK and SYGVNS. The CDR3 runs 16 residues. The CDR3 sequence is CASSEPTGGYGNTIYF. The CDR3 DNA is TGTGCCAGCAGTGAACCCACAGGGGGCTATGGAAACACCATATATTTT.

The rearrangement links TRBV9 to TRBJ2-7; no definite D call. V lost 3 bases and J lost 2, with 21 bases in between. The CDR3 covers 17 residues. Germline loops: CDR1 SGDLS, CDR2 YYNGEE. This CDR3 is CASSDRPGDPTPYEQYF. The DNA for the CDR3 is TGTGCCAGCAGCGACCGGCCCGGTGACCCTACACCCTACGAGCAGTACTTC.

As concerns this clone: The sample carries other DNA sequences with the same CDR3. This rearrangement joins TRBV7-9 to TRBJ1-2, with 9 bases aligning to TRBD1. Germline loops: CDR1 SEHNR, CDR2 FQNEAQ (reference sequence). The CDR3 sequence is 14 residues long. V shed 4 bases, J shed 2 bases, and the junction held 2 bases outside the gene matches. Written as DNA, the CDR3 is TGTGCCAGCAGCTCCACAGGGGGCAACTATGGCTACACCTTC. Its protein product is CASSSTGGNYGYTF.

V gene TRBV10-3 combines with J gene TRBJ2-5; no firm D call. The CDR3 covers 13 residues. Trimming cost V 4 bases and J 5 bases, with 11 bases left between them. Germline assignment: CDR1 ENHRY and CDR2 SYGVKD. The CDR3 DNA reads as TGTGCCATCAGTGTCGACGGGCGGGAGACCCAGTACTTC. It yields the protein CAISVDGRETQYF.

V is TRBV10-3 and J is TRBJ2-3; 7 bases fit TRBD2. This CDR3 has 19 residues. V trimming: 2 bases; J trimming: 4 bases; junction bases outside the gene matches: 18. Germline-derived CDR1 and CDR2 are ENHRY and SYGVKD. CDR3 residues: CAISERRGEGKGLADTQYF. CDR3 DNA sequence: TGTGCCATCAGTGAGCGTCGTGGGGAGGGTAAGGGTCTGGCAGATACGCAGTATTTT.

V is TRBV19 and J is TRBJ2-1; 9 bases are a match to TRBD1. CDR3 length: 13 residues. The germline CDR1 and CDR2 sequences are LNHDA and SQIVND (reference sequence). The junction had 5 bases not matched to a gene; V was cut back by 5 bases and J by 9 bases. The CDR3 region is CASSADRGGEQFF. In DNA form, the CDR3 reads TGTGCCAGTAGTGCGGACAGGGGAGGTGAGCAGTTCTTC.

This chain uses TRBV6-5 with TRBJ1-1, with D possibly TRBD1 on 5 matching bases. V was cut by 7 bases and J by 5 bases, with 11 bases left in between. Per the germline V gene, CDR1 is MNHEY and CDR2 is SVGAGI. This CDR3 contains 12 residues. This CDR3 reads CASTTGGTEAFF. CDR3 in DNA: TGTGCCAGCACCACGGGGGGAACTGAAGCTTTCTTT.

This rearrangement joins TRBV28 to TRBJ1-5; 7 positions agree with TRBD1. This CDR3 comprises 15 residues. V gave up 3 bases and J gave up 6 bases; unmatched junction bases: 8. The germline gives CDR1 MDHEN, CDR2 SYDVKM. The chain's CDR3 is CASSFHGQVFQPQHF. The CDR3 DNA follows: TGTGCCAGCAGTTTCCATGGACAGGTGTTTCAGCCCCAGCATTTT.

The CDR3 DNA reads as TGTGCCAGCAGTTTCGCAGACCTCGAGCAGTACTTC. It codes for CASSFADLEQYF. The chain has TRBV28 and TRBJ2-7; no clear D. This CDR3 is built from 12 residues. Germline V gene data show CDR1 as MDHEN and CDR2 as SYDVKM. Deletions cut 3 bases from V and 6 bases from J, with 9 bases between. The variable domain in full, with the rest retrieved from reference TRBV28 and TRBJ2-7, is DVKVTQSSRYLVKRTGEKVFLECVQDMDHENMFWYRQDPGLGLRLIYFSYDVKMKEKGDIPEGYSVSREKKERFSLILESASTNQTSMYLCASSFADLEQYFGPGTRLTVT.

V and J are TRBV6-6 and TRBJ2-7; TRBD1 matches 7 bases. The CDR3 has 14 residues. CDR1 and CDR2 (germline): MNHNY, SVGAGI (reference sequence). Unmatched junction bases numbered 8, after V lost 4 bases and J lost 5 bases. The DNA of the CDR3 is TGTGCCAGCAGTTCTAGGGGGACAGACCACGAGCAGTACTTC. This gives the protein CASSSRGTDHEQYF.

The V gene is TRBV5-1, the J gene TRBJ2-3, with D possibly TRBD1 on 6 matching bases. Trimming shortened V by 3 bases and J by 6 bases, and 14 bases separated the two germline ends. This CDR3 is 14 amino acids long. Germline V CDR1 and CDR2: SGHRS, YFSETQ. The CDR3 is CASSSRQESDTQYF. In DNA form, the CDR3 reads TGCGCCAGCAGCTCTCGACAGGAAAGTGATACGCAGTATTTT.

In its sample, this clone was seen once. J is TRBJ2-1 and V is TRBV10-2; tentative D call: TRBD1 (5 bases). Germline assignment: CDR1 WSHSY and CDR2 SAAADI. The CDR3 contains 15 residues. V gave up 6 bases and J gave up 4 bases, with 16 bases separating them. CDR3 amino acids: CASRLKTDVYNEQFF. CDR3 coding DNA: TGCGCCAGCAGATTAAAGACAGACGTTTACAATGAGCAGTTCTTC.

As concerns this clone: Other nucleotide sequences in the sample specify the same CDR3. The chain employs TRBV28 and TRBJ1-2; no definite D call. The CDR3 extends over 12 amino acids. CDR1 and CDR2 from the germline V gene are MDHEN and SYDVKM. The V and J ends lost 5 bases and 4 bases respectively, with 8 bases between them. In DNA, the CDR3 is TGTGCCAGCAGTCCTCAAGGCTATGGCTACACCTTC. It translates to CASSPQGYGYTF.

This clone has a single count. This rearrangement joins TRBV15 to TRBJ2-2, with TRBD2 matching 9 bases. CDR1 is LNHNV and CDR2 is YYDKDF in the germline V gene (reference sequence). V was pared by 5 bases and J by 6 bases, with 13 bases of the junction left unmatched. This CDR3 region has 17 residues. The CDR3 here is CATSGRPRGRASGELFF. CDR3 nucleotides: TGTGCCACCAGCGGCCGTCCTCGCGGGAGGGCTTCCGGGGAGCTGTTTTTT.

V is TRBV9 and J is TRBJ2-7, with TRBD2 matching over 7 bases. Germline V lookup: CDR1 SGDLS, CDR2 YYNGEE. J was trimmed by 0 bases and V by 2 bases; bases with no gene match: 5. This CDR3 has 15 amino acids. The CDR3 sequence: CASSVRGGSSYEQYF. The CDR3 DNA sequence: TGTGCCAGCAGCGTCCGCGGGGGATCCTCCTACGAGCAGTACTTC.

This clone was found once. V usage is TRBV27 and J usage is TRBJ2-3; 7 bases match TRBD2. The CDR3 contains 15 residues. J lost 2 bases, V lost 10 bases, and 12 bases had no gene match. Germline V gives CDR1 MNHEY, CDR2 SMNVEV (reference sequence). DNA for the CDR3: TGTGCCACACATGGCGGGAGCTTATACACAGATACGCAGTATTTT. This codes for CATHGGSLYTDTQYF.